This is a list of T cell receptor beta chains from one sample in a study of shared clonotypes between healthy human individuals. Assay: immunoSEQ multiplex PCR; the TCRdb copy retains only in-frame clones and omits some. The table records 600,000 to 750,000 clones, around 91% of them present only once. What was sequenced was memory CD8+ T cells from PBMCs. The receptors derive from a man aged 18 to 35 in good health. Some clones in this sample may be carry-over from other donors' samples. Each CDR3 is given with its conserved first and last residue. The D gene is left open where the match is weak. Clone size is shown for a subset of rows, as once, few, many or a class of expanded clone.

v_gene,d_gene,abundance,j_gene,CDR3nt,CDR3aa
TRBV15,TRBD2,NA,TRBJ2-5,TGTGCCACCAGCGTGCGGGAGGGCCATGAGACCCAGTACTTC,CATSVREGHETQYF
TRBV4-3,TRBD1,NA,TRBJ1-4,TGCGCCAGCAGCGGAGGGACAGGAAATTCCGAAAAACTGTTTTTT,CASSGGTGNSEKLFF
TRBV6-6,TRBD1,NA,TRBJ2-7,TGTGCCACCAAATCGACGGACAGGGACAACTTC,CATKSTDRDNF
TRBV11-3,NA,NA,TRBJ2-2,TGTGCCAGCAGCCCTCGGAACACCGGGGAGCTGTTTTTT,CASSPRNTGELFF
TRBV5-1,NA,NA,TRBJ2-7,TGCGCCAGCAGCTTGGTTGCGACAGCGTTCTACGAGCAGTACTTC,CASSLVATAFYEQYF
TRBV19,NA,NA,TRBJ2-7,TGTGCCAGTAGCTCATCGCGGGACCCCTCCTACGAGCAGTACTTC,CASSSSRDPSYEQYF
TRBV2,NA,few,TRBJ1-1,TGTGCCAGCAGTGTGAGACAGGTTTTGAATTCGAACACTGAAGCTTTCTTT,CASSVRQVLNSNTEAFF
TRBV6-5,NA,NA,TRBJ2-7,TGTGCCAGCAGTTACTCCGCCGGGCTGGTCTCCTACGAGCAGTACTTC,CASSYSAGLVSYEQYF
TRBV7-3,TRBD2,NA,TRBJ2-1,TGTGCCAGCAGCTTTAGCGGGAGTCGGGGCAATGAGCAGTTCTTC,CASSFSGSRGNEQFF
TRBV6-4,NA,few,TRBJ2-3,TGTGCCAGCAGTGACTCAGGGCCCACAGATACGCAGTATTTT,CASSDSGPTDTQYF
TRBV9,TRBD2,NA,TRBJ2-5,TGTGCCAGCAGCTTGATCGGGGCGGGAGTAACCCCAGAGACCCAGTACTTC,CASSLIGAGVTPETQYF
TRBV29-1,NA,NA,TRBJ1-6,TGCAGCGTTGCGGTAGGGGATAATTCACCCCTCCACTTT,CSVAVGDNSPLHF
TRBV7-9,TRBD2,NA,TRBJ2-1,TGTGCCAGCAGCTTAGGGGCGGGAGGGAACTACAATGAGCAGTTCTTC,CASSLGAGGNYNEQFF
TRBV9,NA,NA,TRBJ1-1,TGTGCCAGCAGCGTGGGGGGTTTCACTGAAGCTTTCTTT,CASSVGGFTEAFF
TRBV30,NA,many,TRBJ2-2,TGTGCCTGGAGACCGGAGAACACCGGGGAGCTGTTTTTT,CAWRPENTGELFF
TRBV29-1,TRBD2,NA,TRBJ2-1,TGCAGCGTATACACTAGCGGGAGAAGGGGTGAGCAGTTCTTC,CSVYTSGRRGEQFF
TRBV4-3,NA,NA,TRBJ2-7,TGCGCCAGCAGCCAAGAGGTCGGACGGGCTAGTCCAACCGAGCAGTACTTC,CASSQEVGRASPTEQYF
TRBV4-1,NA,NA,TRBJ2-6,TGCGCCAGCAGCCAGGACTTGGGGTTATACTCTGGGGCCAACGTCCTGACTTTC,CASSQDLGLYSGANVLTF
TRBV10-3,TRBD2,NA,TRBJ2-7,TGTGCCATCAGGCGGGAGGGCCCCTACTACGAGCAGTACTTC,CAIRREGPYYEQYF
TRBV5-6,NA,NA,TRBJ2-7,TGTGCCAGCAGCTTGGCTCGGAGCTTTTCCTACGAGCAGTACTTC,CASSLARSFSYEQYF
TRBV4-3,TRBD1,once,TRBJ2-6,TGCGCCAGCAGCGTCGACAGGGAGTGGACCAACGTCCTGACTTTC,CASSVDREWTNVLTF
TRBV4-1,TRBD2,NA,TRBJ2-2,TGCGCCAGCAGCCACGGGACTAGCGGGAGTTCCGGGGAGCTGTTTTTT,CASSHGTSGSSGELFF
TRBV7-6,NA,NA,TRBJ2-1,TGTGCCAGCAGCCACCCCCCGGGCGGCGACTCCTACAATGAGCAGTTCTTC,CASSHPPGGDSYNEQFF
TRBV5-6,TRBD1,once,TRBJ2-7,TGTGCCAGCAGCACCAGGACAGGGGGCTCCTACGAGCAGTACTTC,CASSTRTGGSYEQYF
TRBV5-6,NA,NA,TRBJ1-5,TGTGCCAGCAGTTCATGGGGGAATCAGCCCCAGCATTTT,CASSSWGNQPQHF
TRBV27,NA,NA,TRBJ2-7,TGTGCCAGCAGTTTATCGCCCGGGTCCGAGCAGTACTTC,CASSLSPGSEQYF
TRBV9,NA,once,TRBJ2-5,TGTGCCAGCAGCGTACGAGAGCGGGAAGAGACCCAGTACTTC,CASSVREREETQYF
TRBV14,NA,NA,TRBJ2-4,TGTGCCAGCAGCCAGCGACAAAACATTCAGTACTTC,CASSQRQNIQYF
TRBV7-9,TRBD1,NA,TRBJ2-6,TGTGCCAGCAGCTTCTCCAAAGGACAGGATTATAGCTTGGCCAACGTCCTGACTTTC,CASSFSKGQDYSLANVLTF
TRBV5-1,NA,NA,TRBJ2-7,TGCGCCAGCAGCTTGGACGTAAACTACGAGCAGTACTTC,CASSLDVNYEQYF
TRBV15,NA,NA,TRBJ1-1,TGTGCCACCAGCAAGATTTTAGACACTGAAGCTTTCTTT,CATSKILDTEAFF
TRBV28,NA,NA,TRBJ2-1,TGTGCCAGCAGAGACAGGTTCAATGAGCAGTTCTTC,CASRDRFNEQFF
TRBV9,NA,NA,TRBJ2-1,TGTGCCAGCAGCGTAGTCAGTGGTGAGCAGTTCTTC,CASSVVSGEQFF
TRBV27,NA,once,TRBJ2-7,TGTGCCAGCAGTTCCCTTGGGGGAAGGAGCTACGAGCAGTACTTC,CASSSLGGRSYEQYF
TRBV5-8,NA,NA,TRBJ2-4,TGTGCCAGCTCCCCAACCGGGACATCGGAGTACTTC,CASSPTGTSEYF
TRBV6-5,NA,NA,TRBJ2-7,TGTGCCAGCAGTTACAATCCGGACACCAACTACGAGCAGTACTTC,CASSYNPDTNYEQYF
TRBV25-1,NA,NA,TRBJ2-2,TGTGCCAGCAGTGGAGGGCAGGGGATTGCCGGGGAGCTGTTTTTT,CASSGGQGIAGELFF
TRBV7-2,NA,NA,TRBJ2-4,TGTGCCAGCAGCTCATCCCGGGGAACTGACTTGGTAGCCAAAAACATTCAGTACTTC,CASSSSRGTDLVAKNIQYF
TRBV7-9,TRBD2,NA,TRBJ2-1,TGTGCCAGCAGCCCGCTGGGACTAGCGGGGCACGTCTCCTACAATGAGCAGTTCTTC,CASSPLGLAGHVSYNEQFF
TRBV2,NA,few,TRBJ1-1,TGTGCCAGTATCCCCCACGTAGAGGAGAAAGCTTTCTTT,CASIPHVEEKAFF
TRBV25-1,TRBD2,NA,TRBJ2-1,TGTGCCAGCAGTGAATCTAGCGGGCGGGGCAATGAGCAGTTCTTC,CASSESSGRGNEQFF
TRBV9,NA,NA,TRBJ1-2,TGTGCCAGCAGCGTAGCGGGGGGGCTGGGGTGTGGCTACACCTTC,CASSVAGGLGCGYTF
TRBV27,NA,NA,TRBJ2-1,TGTGCCAGCAGTTTATCCTCTAGAGGCAATGAGCAGTTCTTC,CASSLSSRGNEQFF
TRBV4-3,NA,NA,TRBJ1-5,TGCGCCAGCAGCCAAGAGGGGACGGGACCCTATCAGCCCCAGCATTTT,CASSQEGTGPYQPQHF
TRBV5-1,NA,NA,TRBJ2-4,TGCGCCAGCAGCTTCTATTCGACGGGGAGGATAGCCAAAAACATTCAGTACTTC,CASSFYSTGRIAKNIQYF
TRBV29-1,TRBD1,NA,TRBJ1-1,TGCAGCGTCCAGGGGGAAAGGAACACTGAAGCTTTCTTT,CSVQGERNTEAFF
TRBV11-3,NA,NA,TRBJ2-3,TGTGCCAGCAGCTTAGATCCAGGGGGCACAGATACGCAGTATTTT,CASSLDPGGTDTQYF
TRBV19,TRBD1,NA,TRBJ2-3,TGTGCCAGTAGTCGATGGACAGGGGGAAGCGGGAGTTATAGCACAGATACGCAGTATTTT,CASSRWTGGSGSYSTDTQYF
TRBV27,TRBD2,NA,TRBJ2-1,TGTGCCAGCAGTTGGGGGACTAGGTATAATGAGCAGTTCTTC,CASSWGTRYNEQFF
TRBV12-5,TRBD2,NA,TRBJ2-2,TGTGCTAGTGGTTTGTTTCCGTTATCCGGGACTAGGGTCCCCGGGGAGCTGTTTTTT,CASGLFPLSGTRVPGELFF
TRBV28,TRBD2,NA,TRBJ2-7,TGTGCCAGCAGTGCCGGGGGGAGGTTGGGGTACGAGCAGTACTTC,CASSAGGRLGYEQYF
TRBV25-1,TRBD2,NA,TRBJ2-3,TGTGCCAGCAGAATAGCGGGGTCTAGCACAGATACGCAGTATTTT,CASRIAGSSTDTQYF
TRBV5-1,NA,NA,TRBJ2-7,TGCGCCAGCAGCTTCACAGAAAACTACGAGCAGTACTTC,CASSFTENYEQYF
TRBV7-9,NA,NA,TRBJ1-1,TGTGCCAGCAGCGGACGACAGGACATGAACACTGAAGCTTTCTTT,CASSGRQDMNTEAFF
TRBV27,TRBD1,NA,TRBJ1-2,TGTGCCAGCAGAATACACCGGACAGGGGACTATGGCTACACCTTC,CASRIHRTGDYGYTF